These T cell receptor beta chains were read from a single sample in a study of blood T cell repertoires in COVID-19. The repertoire was sequenced with immunoSEQ multiplex PCR; TCRdb's copy has only in-frame clones and lacks some. Of hundreds of thousands of clones in the sample, roughly 88% were seen once. The source material was PBMCs or T cells enriched from blood (not recorded which). All receptors derive from a woman aged 45 to 65 with acute COVID-19. Both conserved end residues are part of each CDR3. The order of the fields is J gene, clone size, D gene, V gene, CDR3 DNA, CDR3 protein. The D gene is left open where the match is weak. A row's size may be missing; if present it is once, few, many or a size class.

j_call: TRBJ2-3
clone_size: -
d_call: -
v_call: TRBV4-3
cdr3_nt: TGCGCCAGCAGCCAGACTGCGGATACGCAGTATTTT
cdr3_aa: CASSQTADTQYF

j_call: TRBJ2-3
clone_size: -
d_call: TRBD2
v_call: TRBV27
cdr3_nt: TGTGCCAGCCAGATCGGGACTAGCTATAGCACAGATACGCAGTATTTT
cdr3_aa: CASQIGTSYSTDTQYF

j_call: TRBJ2-2
clone_size: many
d_call: -
v_call: TRBV28
cdr3_nt: TGTGCCGGCAGTCCCAGGGGCACCGGGGAGCTGTTTTTT
cdr3_aa: CAGSPRGTGELFF

j_call: TRBJ2-1
clone_size: -
d_call: TRBD1
v_call: TRBV7-9
cdr3_nt: TGTGCCAGCAGCTTTAGGCCCTTGTTACGGACAGGGAACAATGAGCAGTTCTTC
cdr3_aa: CASSFRPLLRTGNNEQFF

j_call: TRBJ2-4
clone_size: -
d_call: TRBD2
v_call: TRBV5-1
cdr3_nt: TGCGCCAGCAGACGTCTAGCGGGAGAAAACATTCAGTACTTC
cdr3_aa: CASRRLAGENIQYF

j_call: TRBJ2-3
clone_size: -
d_call: -
v_call: TRBV6-5
cdr3_nt: TGTGCCAGCAGTTACTATAGCGGAAGCACAGATACGCAGTATTTT
cdr3_aa: CASSYYSGSTDTQYF

j_call: TRBJ1-2
clone_size: -
d_call: -
v_call: TRBV9
cdr3_nt: TGTGCCAGCAGCGTAGTGGCAGGTGATTCTGGCTACACCTTC
cdr3_aa: CASSVVAGDSGYTF

j_call: TRBJ2-2
clone_size: -
d_call: -
v_call: TRBV2
cdr3_nt: TGTGCCATGGCCCCGGCAGGCACCGGGGAGCTGTTTTTT
cdr3_aa: CAMAPAGTGELFF

j_call: TRBJ1-2
clone_size: many
d_call: -
v_call: TRBV28
cdr3_nt: TGTGCCAGCAGTCTTTACACCGATGGCTACACCTTC
cdr3_aa: CASSLYTDGYTF

j_call: TRBJ2-7
clone_size: -
d_call: TRBD2
v_call: TRBV3-1/TRBV3-2
cdr3_nt: TGTGCCAGCAGCCAAGCGAGCGGGAGGTTGTGGTCCGAGCAGTACTTC
cdr3_aa: CASSQASGRLWSEQYF

j_call: TRBJ2-7
clone_size: -
d_call: -
v_call: TRBV5-1
cdr3_nt: TGCGCCAGCAGCTTGGGGTCGGCCTACGAGCAGTACTTC
cdr3_aa: CASSLGSAYEQYF

j_call: TRBJ1-4
clone_size: -
d_call: -
v_call: TRBV5-1
cdr3_nt: TGCGCCAGCCGGATACAGGGTGCAACTAATGAAAAACTGTTTTTT
cdr3_aa: CASRIQGATNEKLFF

j_call: TRBJ2-5
clone_size: -
d_call: -
v_call: TRBV5-1
cdr3_nt: TGCGCCAGCAGCTTGGACAGGGGCGGGAAGACCCAGTACTTC
cdr3_aa: CASSLDRGGKTQYF

j_call: TRBJ1-5
clone_size: -
d_call: TRBD1
v_call: TRBV6-5
cdr3_nt: TGTGCCAGCAGTCTGGGGACAGGGGGGATTCAGCCCCAGCATTTT
cdr3_aa: CASSLGTGGIQPQHF

j_call: TRBJ1-2
clone_size: -
d_call: TRBD1
v_call: TRBV5-4
cdr3_nt: TGTGCCAGCAGCTTTGGACAGGGTTTTGCCGGCTACACCTTC
cdr3_aa: CASSFGQGFAGYTF

j_call: TRBJ2-3
clone_size: -
d_call: -
v_call: TRBV12-3/TRBV12-4
cdr3_nt: TGTGCCAGCAGTCGAGCTAGCACAGATACGCAGTATTTT
cdr3_aa: CASSRASTDTQYF

j_call: TRBJ1-4
clone_size: -
d_call: -
v_call: TRBV18
cdr3_nt: TGTGCCAGCCGGGTAGCAATAAATGAAAAACTGTTTTTT
cdr3_aa: CASRVAINEKLFF

j_call: TRBJ1-1
clone_size: few
d_call: -
v_call: TRBV2
cdr3_nt: TGTGCCAGCAGCACCACAGCAGGGGTCGAAGCTTTCTTT
cdr3_aa: CASSTTAGVEAFF

j_call: TRBJ2-3
clone_size: -
d_call: -
v_call: TRBV28
cdr3_nt: TGTGCCAGCAGTTTAGTTGAGCAGGGCGAAGATACGCAGTATTTT
cdr3_aa: CASSLVEQGEDTQYF

j_call: TRBJ1-6
clone_size: -
d_call: TRBD1
v_call: TRBV29-1
cdr3_nt: TGCAGCGTCCTGACAGGGATTAATTCACCCCTCCACTTT
cdr3_aa: CSVLTGINSPLHF

j_call: TRBJ2-1
clone_size: -
d_call: TRBD2
v_call: TRBV5-1
cdr3_nt: TGCGCCAGCTCGAAGCGGGAGAGGGTTGAGCAGTTCTTC
cdr3_aa: CASSKRERVEQFF

j_call: TRBJ2-1
clone_size: -
d_call: TRBD2
v_call: TRBV5-1
cdr3_nt: TGCGCCAGCAGCTTGATGACTAGCGGGGGGAATGAGCAGTTCTTC
cdr3_aa: CASSLMTSGGNEQFF

j_call: TRBJ2-1
clone_size: -
d_call: TRBD2
v_call: TRBV7-9
cdr3_nt: TGTGCCAGCAGCCCTGGGACTAGCGGCCGTGATAGGCAGTTCTTC
cdr3_aa: CASSPGTSGRDRQFF

j_call: TRBJ2-1
clone_size: -
d_call: -
v_call: TRBV3-1/TRBV3-2
cdr3_nt: TGTGCCAGCAGCCAAGATATGAGTTCGCGACTAGGTCCCTACAATGAGCAGTTCTTC
cdr3_aa: CASSQDMSSRLGPYNEQFF

j_call: TRBJ2-2
clone_size: -
d_call: -
v_call: TRBV4-3
cdr3_nt: TGCGCCAGCAGCCAAGGGGGCAGGGGAAACACCGGGGAGCTGTTTTTT
cdr3_aa: CASSQGGRGNTGELFF

j_call: TRBJ2-1
clone_size: once
d_call: -
v_call: TRBV27
cdr3_nt: TGTGCCAGCAGTTTATCGGCAGGCACCTCCTACAATGAGCAGTTCTTC
cdr3_aa: CASSLSAGTSYNEQFF

j_call: TRBJ1-2
clone_size: many
d_call: -
v_call: TRBV27
cdr3_nt: TGTGCCAGCAGTTTAAATACAGGGTTCTATGGCTACACCTTC
cdr3_aa: CASSLNTGFYGYTF

j_call: TRBJ1-2
clone_size: few
d_call: TRBD1
v_call: TRBV25-1
cdr3_nt: TGTGCCAGCAGTGACCAACAGGGGCTAAAGTTAGGAGGCTACACCTTC
cdr3_aa: CASSDQQGLKLGGYTF

j_call: TRBJ2-7
clone_size: -
d_call: -
v_call: TRBV12-3/TRBV12-4
cdr3_nt: TGTGCCAGCAGACAAAACGGGTGGCAGTACTTC
cdr3_aa: CASRQNGWQYF

j_call: TRBJ1-4
clone_size: -
d_call: TRBD1
v_call: TRBV27
cdr3_nt: TGTGCCAGCGAGGGACAGGGGGTCGAAAAACTGTTTTTT
cdr3_aa: CASEGQGVEKLFF

j_call: TRBJ1-3
clone_size: few
d_call: -
v_call: TRBV19
cdr3_nt: TGTGCCAGTAGTAGACAGTGGCGAGCCGGAAACACCATATATTTT
cdr3_aa: CASSRQWRAGNTIYF

j_call: TRBJ2-1
clone_size: -
d_call: -
v_call: TRBV6-1
cdr3_nt: TGTGCCAGCAGTGAAGCTAGTGCTCGTTGGTTCTTC
cdr3_aa: CASSEASARWFF

j_call: TRBJ2-2
clone_size: -
d_call: -
v_call: TRBV19
cdr3_nt: TGTGCCAGTAGTCGAATCGGGGGGCGAACCGGGGAGCTGTTTTTT
cdr3_aa: CASSRIGGRTGELFF

j_call: TRBJ2-5
clone_size: -
d_call: TRBD1
v_call: TRBV6-2/TRBV6-3
cdr3_nt: TGTGCCAGCAGTTCGACAGGGGTCCAAGAGACCCAGTACTTC
cdr3_aa: CASSSTGVQETQYF

j_call: TRBJ2-1
clone_size: -
d_call: TRBD2
v_call: TRBV5-4
cdr3_nt: TGTGCCAGCAGCAAATTTGGACTAGCGGGGCTTATGAGCTCCTACAATGAGCAGTTCTTC
cdr3_aa: CASSKFGLAGLMSSYNEQFF

j_call: TRBJ2-3
clone_size: -
d_call: -
v_call: TRBV7-8
cdr3_nt: TGTGCCAGCAGCAACTCGCCCCGATCAGATACGCAGTATTTT
cdr3_aa: CASSNSPRSDTQYF

j_call: TRBJ1-3
clone_size: -
d_call: -
v_call: TRBV28
cdr3_nt: TGTGCCAGCAGTCCCCGAGGGAGAGGGTTCTACTCTGGAAACACCATATATTTT
cdr3_aa: CASSPRGRGFYSGNTIYF

j_call: TRBJ2-2
clone_size: -
d_call: -
v_call: TRBV7-2
cdr3_nt: TGTGCCAGCACCGCTTCCGTAGCCAACACCGGGGAGCTGTTTTTT
cdr3_aa: CASTASVANTGELFF

j_call: TRBJ1-4
clone_size: once
d_call: -
v_call: TRBV12-3/TRBV12-4
cdr3_nt: TGTGCCAGCAGTTTTGGCAGTAATGAAAAACTGTTTTTT
cdr3_aa: CASSFGSNEKLFF

j_call: TRBJ2-7
clone_size: -
d_call: -
v_call: TRBV11-2
cdr3_nt: TGTGCCAGCAAAACCATGGCGGGGTCCTACGAGCAGTACTTC
cdr3_aa: CASKTMAGSYEQYF

j_call: TRBJ1-1
clone_size: few
d_call: -
v_call: TRBV19
cdr3_nt: TGTGCCAGTAGTATAGATGGCGGGGGACGGGTGAACACTGAAGCTTTCTTT
cdr3_aa: CASSIDGGGRVNTEAFF

j_call: TRBJ1-5
clone_size: -
d_call: -
v_call: TRBV28
cdr3_nt: TGTGCCAGCAGTGTCGAGGGTTTGGGCAATCAGCCCCAGCATTTT
cdr3_aa: CASSVEGLGNQPQHF

j_call: TRBJ1-1
clone_size: -
d_call: -
v_call: TRBV28
cdr3_nt: TGTGCCAGCAGTCCTATTTCTACTTGGACACCGAACACTGAAGCTTTCTTT
cdr3_aa: CASSPISTWTPNTEAFF

j_call: TRBJ1-2
clone_size: -
d_call: -
v_call: TRBV27
cdr3_nt: TGTGCCAGCAGTTTAGCCTTTTACGGGGGCTATGGCTACACCTTC
cdr3_aa: CASSLAFYGGYGYTF

j_call: TRBJ1-2
clone_size: once
d_call: TRBD1
v_call: TRBV29-1
cdr3_nt: TGCAGCGTTGAGGGGACAGGGGGATGGTATGGCTACACCTTC
cdr3_aa: CSVEGTGGWYGYTF

j_call: TRBJ2-2
clone_size: -
d_call: TRBD2
v_call: TRBV7-2
cdr3_nt: TGTGCCAGCAGCTTTGCGGGAGGGCTCACCGGGGAGCTGTTTTTT
cdr3_aa: CASSFAGGLTGELFF

j_call: TRBJ1-5
clone_size: few
d_call: TRBD1
v_call: TRBV7-9
cdr3_nt: TGTGCCAGCAGCTTCGGGACAGGGGGGAGCAATCAGCCCCAGCATTTT
cdr3_aa: CASSFGTGGSNQPQHF

j_call: TRBJ1-5
clone_size: once
d_call: -
v_call: TRBV5-8
cdr3_nt: TGTGCCAGCAGCTTGACAGGCCATAGCAATCAGCCCCAGCATTTT
cdr3_aa: CASSLTGHSNQPQHF

j_call: TRBJ2-5
clone_size: few
d_call: TRBD2
v_call: TRBV7-2
cdr3_nt: TGTGCCAGCAGCTTACTGGGGAGGGAAGAGACCCAGTACTTC
cdr3_aa: CASSLLGREETQYF